Listed here are 17 T cell receptor beta chains from one sample, sequenced in a study of patients and donors after allogeneic stem cell transplantation. One entry per CDR3 protein results from TCRdb running MiXCR on the RT-PCR reads. The table shows about 410,000 distinct CDR3 sequences, with around 15% occurring only once. Source material: blood, either unsorted or a sorted T cell fraction (not recorded which). The receptors here all came from a human donor who was either an allogeneic HSCT recipient or a stem cell or donor lymphocyte infusion donor (not recorded which). It is not recorded whose cells these are; they may come from a transplant donor.

In this sample, this clonotype turned up a few times. This rearrangement joins TRBV18 to TRBJ2-3; TRBD1 agrees at 7 bases. CDR1 is KGHSH and CDR2 is LQKENI in the germline V gene. The CDR3 has 17 amino acids. After removal of 1 base from V and 2 bases from J, the junction contained 9 bases not matched to a gene. CDR3 bases: TGTGCCAGCTCACCACGCATCACCCAGGGGGACACAGATACGCAGTATTTT. Amino acid sequence: CASSPRITQGDTDTQYF.

This clonotype was recorded at least ten times. This chain connects TRBV9 to TRBJ2-2; TRBD2 might be the D (6 bases). Per germline, CDR1 SGDLS and CDR2 YYNGEE. The CDR3 length is 14 residues. Trimming left V 0 bases short and J 6 bases short, with 9 bases between. The DNA of the CDR3 is TGTGCCAGCAGCGTAGTCGGGAGCGCCGGGGAGCTGTTTTTT. Protein: CASSVVGSAGELFF.

V gene TRBV20-1 combines with J gene TRBJ1-1; the D is unclear. In germline, CDR1 is DFQATT, CDR2 SNEGSKA (reference sequence). This CDR3 spans 14 amino acids. Trimming removed 0 bases from V and 6 bases from J, with 14 bases in between. CDR3 sequence (DNA): TGCAGTGCTAGAGATCTGGGATGGGTCCCTGAAGCTTTCTTT. It is translated as CSARDLGWVPEAFF.

There are a few counts of this clonotype. The V gene is TRBV28, the J gene TRBJ2-3, with no clear D. There are 11 residues in the CDR3. With 5 bases removed from V and 11 bases from J, the gap between germline ends came to 11 bases. Germline V gives CDR1 MDHEN, CDR2 SYDVKM. This chain's CDR3 is CASSRQKRQYF. The DNA of the CDR3 is TGTGCCAGCAGTAGGCAAAAAAGGCAGTATTTT.

This chain joins TRBV29-1 and TRBJ2-1; D gene unclear. The CDR3 consists of 14 residues. Germline V gives CDR1 SQVTM, CDR2 ANQGSEA. Trimming left V 6 bases short and J 3 bases short, with 15 bases between. The chain's CDR3 is CSVLLTTSYNEQFF. The CDR3, as DNA: TGCAGCGTCCTACTCACTACCAGCTACAATGAGCAGTTCTTC.

V is TRBV19 and J is TRBJ1-5; D not resolved. There are 16 residues in the CDR3. Trimming left V 6 bases short and J 2 bases short, with 17 bases between. Germline CDR1 is LNHDA and CDR2 is SQIVND (reference sequence). This CDR3 reads CASSRPGSLGNQPQHF. The DNA for the CDR3 is TGTGCCAGTAGCCGGCCGGGGTCCCTCGGCAATCAGCCCCAGCATTTT. Full variable domain (remainder filled in from reference TRBV19 and TRBJ1-5): DGGITQSPKYLFRKEGQNVTLSCEQNLNHDAMYWYRQDPGQGLRLIYYSQIVNDFQKGDIAEGYSVSREKKESFPLTVTSAQKNPTAFYLCASSRPGSLGNQPQHFGDGTRLSIL.

This clonotype showed up just a few times. This chain joins TRBV12-3 or TRBV12-4 and TRBJ1-2; D might be TRBD1 (5 bases). The germline V and J ends were trimmed by 4 bases and 5 bases, with 8 bases remaining between them. This CDR3 spans 12 amino acids. This CDR3 reads CASSYPGYGYTF. CDR3 DNA sequence: TGTGCCAGCAGTTACCCAGGGTATGGCTACACCTTC.

This clonotype was recorded a few times. The chain links TRBV29-1 to TRBJ2-7, with TRBD2 matching 11 bases. Trimming at V came to 3 bases and at J to 10 bases, leaving 8 bases not matched to a gene. The CDR3 spans 13 residues. Germline values: CDR1 SQVTM, CDR2 ANQGSEA. The CDR3 nucleotides read TGCAGCGTTGAGGGGCTAGCGGGGGGCCATCAGTACTTC. This gives the protein CSVEGLAGGHQYF.

Only a few counts were recorded for this clonotype. The J gene is TRBJ2-1, the V gene TRBV9; D call uncertain. CDR3 size: 14 residues. Trimming removed 0 bases at V and 3 bases at J, with 7 bases between. Germline V gene data show CDR1 as SGDLS and CDR2 as YYNGEE. The CDR3 loop reads CASSVVKNYNEQFF. The CDR3 coding sequence is TGTGCCAGCAGCGTAGTGAAGAACTACAATGAGCAGTTCTTC. Full variable domain (rest looked up from reference TRBV9 and TRBJ2-1): DSGVTQTPKHLITATGQRVTLRCSPRSGDLSVYWYQQSLDQGLQFLIQYYNGEERAKGNILERFSAQQFPDLHSELNLSSLELGDSALYFCASSVVKNYNEQFFGPGTRLTVL.

This chain joins TRBV19 and TRBJ2-3; D is ambiguous. The CDR3 has 14 residues. V lost 1 base and J lost 2, with 7 bases in between. The germline CDR1 and CDR2 sequences are LNHDA and SQIVND (reference sequence). CDR3: CASSIASSTDTQYF. For the CDR3, the DNA is TGTGCCAGTAGTATAGCATCATCCACAGATACGCAGTATTTT.

This clonotype came up a few times. The rearrangement joins TRBV10-3 to TRBJ2-5; tentative D call: TRBD1 (5 bases). This CDR3 comprises 15 residues. Trimming shortened V by 1 base and J by 0 bases, and 9 bases separated the two germline ends. Germline assignment: CDR1 ENHRY and CDR2 SYGVKD. Here the CDR3 DNA reads TGTGCCATCAGTGAGTTTGAAGGGGACCAAGAGACCCAGTACTTC. Translated, it gives CAISEFEGDQETQYF.

This clonotype was seen ten or more times. V usage is TRBV29-1 and J usage is TRBJ1-1; perhaps TRBD1 as D (5 bases). Deletions cut 6 bases from V and 3 bases from J, with 17 bases between. The CDR3 sequence is 14 residues long. Germline assignment: CDR1 SQVTM and CDR2 ANQGSEA. The CDR3 here is CSVRGLRGDTEAFF. The CDR3 DNA reads as TGCAGCGTCCGTGGTTTGAGAGGGGACACTGAAGCTTTCTTT.

This clonotype was counted a few times. The chain joins TRBV6-5 to TRBJ2-7, with no clear D. V lost 4 bases and J 3 bases, leaving 7 bases between the germline ends. In germline, CDR1 is MNHEY, CDR2 SVGAGI. The CDR3 loop spans 12 amino acids. For the CDR3, the DNA is TGTGCCAGCAGTTCCTCTTTCTACGAGCAGTACTTC. It translates to CASSSSFYEQYF.

This clonotype was picked up a small number of times. The rearrangement links TRBV7-2 to TRBJ2-2; the D call may be TRBD1 or TRBD2 (5 bases each). V was cut by 1 base and J by 5 bases, with 11 bases left in between. The CDR3 runs 15 residues. CDR1 SGHTA and CDR2 FQGNSA come from the germline V gene. The DNA of the CDR3 is TGTGCCAGCAGCTTAGAAGCGTGGGGGACCGGGGAGCTGTTTTTT. This codes for CASSLEAWGTGELFF. The full variable domain, in which reference TRBV7-2 and TRBJ2-2 provide the parts outside the CDR3, is GAGVSQSPSNKVTEKGKDVELRCDPISGHTALYWYRQSLGQGLEFLIYFQGNSAPDKSGLPSDRFSAERTGGSVSTLTIQRTQQEDSAVYLCASSLEAWGTGELFFGEGSRLTVL.

This clonotype occurred a few times. This rearrangement joins TRBV20-1 to TRBJ1-4; TRBD1 matches 7 bases. Germline V lookup: CDR1 DFQATT, CDR2 SNEGSKA (reference sequence). Germline trimming cut 2 bases from V and 10 bases from J; bases unmatched to any gene: 10. The length of the CDR3 is 14 residues. The CDR3 here is CSARTPGTVTKLFF. In DNA form, the CDR3 reads TGCAGTGCTAGAACTCCCGGGACAGTTACAAAACTGTTTTTT.

The chain employs TRBV21-1 and TRBJ2-7; TRBD2 is the table's D call, not checked against the DNA. TRBV21-1 is deemed a pseudogene. This CDR3 is built from 18 residues. CDR3 DNA: TGTGCCAGCAGCAGGGAGCGGGAGGGCCCATTTTGGCGGTGCGAGCAGTACTTC. As protein: CASSREREGPFWRCEQYF.

This clonotype has only a few counts. The gene calls are TRBV9 and TRBJ1-1, with D hard to call. Trimming removed 2 bases from V and 0 bases from J, with 8 bases in between. CDR1 and CDR2 (germline): SGDLS, YYNGEE. The CDR3 loop spans 14 amino acids. The CDR3 DNA reads TGTGCCAGCAGCGTTATGGAGATGAACACTGAAGCTTTCTTT. Translating it yields CASSVMEMNTEAFF.